Sequencing of this T cell receptor (beta chain) was carried out in a study of T cells in Graves' hyperthyroidism and ophthalmopathy. The study, taken as a whole, reports: In blood, most of the thyroid clonotypes expanded above 0.001 were also present. With a median lead of around 5.9 months before onset, the model predicted ophthalmopathy.

Germline V gives CDR1 LNHNV, CDR2 YYDKDF (reference sequence). This CDR3 has 15 residues. V was shortened by 3 bases and J by 5 bases, with 16 bases between the two germline ends. Regions amplified from RNA transcripts were the TCR beta CDR3 regions. First-round RT-PCR with HTBI primers amplified the TCR CDR3 region. TCRdb itself ran the multiplex PCR reads through MiXCR, one entry per CDR3 protein. The sample consists of about 49,000 distinct CDR3 sequences, roughly 56% of them appearing once. Lactation, pregnancy, other autoimmune disease or uncontrolled infection led to exclusion of patients. This clonotype has only one observation. Antigen specificity is unknown.

This clonotype was obtained from a man between 18 and 29 years old with Graves' hyperthyroidism. Sequencing was carried out using peripheral blood or thyroid tissue (not recorded which). The rearrangement joins TRBV15 to TRBJ1-1; D is unclear. CDR3 nucleotide sequence: TGTGCCACCAGCAGCCAAGATTACGGCACAACTGAAGCTTTCTTT. Translated, it gives CATSSQDYGTTEAFF.